This TCR beta chain was captured by sequencing in a study of blood T cell repertoires in COVID-19. Study context: Acute and convalescent COVID-19 samples came from the United States, Italy and Spain. Nucleic acid was either cDNA or gDNA, and it came from T cells, B-cell-depleted T cells, or PBMCs.

Authors' data handling: The authors estimated nucleated cell counts from reference gene primer amplification. The repertoire was sequenced with immunoSEQ multiplex PCR; TCRdb's copy has only in-frame clones and lacks some. V and J calls and clone size come straight from that table; D and trimming were deduced from the DNA. The sample consists of approximately 400,000 clones, 70% to 90% of them appearing once. Seattle's cohort entered during active infection and was followed longitudinally. V was shortened by 5 bases and J by 4 bases, with 14 bases between the two germline ends. This CDR3 region has 14 residues. CDR1 and CDR2 from the germline V gene are LNHDA and SQIVND (reference sequence).

The sample comprised peripheral blood. This chain joins TRBV19 and TRBJ1-2; no clear D gene. The TCR sequence derives from a woman aged 50 to 60 with COVID-19, enrolled during active disease. The CDR3 DNA reads TGTGCCAGTAGTGTACCGGTAGGAGTCTATGGCTACACCTTC. It translates to CASSVPVGVYGYTF.